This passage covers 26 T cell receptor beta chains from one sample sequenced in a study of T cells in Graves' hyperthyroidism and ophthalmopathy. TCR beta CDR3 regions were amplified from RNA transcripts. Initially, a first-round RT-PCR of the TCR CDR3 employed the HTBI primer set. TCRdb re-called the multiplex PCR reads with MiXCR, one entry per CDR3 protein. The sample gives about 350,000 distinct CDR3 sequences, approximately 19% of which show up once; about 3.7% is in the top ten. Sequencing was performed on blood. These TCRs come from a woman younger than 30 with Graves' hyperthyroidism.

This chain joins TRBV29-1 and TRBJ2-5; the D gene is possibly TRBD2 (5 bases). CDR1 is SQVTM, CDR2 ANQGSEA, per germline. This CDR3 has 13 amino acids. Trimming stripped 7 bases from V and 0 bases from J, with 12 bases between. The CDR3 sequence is CSARELNQETQYF. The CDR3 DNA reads TGCAGCGCCCGGGAACTAAACCAAGAGACCCAGTACTTC. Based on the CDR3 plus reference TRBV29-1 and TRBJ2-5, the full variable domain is SAVISQKPSRDICQRGTSLTIQCQVDSQVTMMFWYRQQPGQSLTLIATANQGSEATYESGFVIDKFPISRPNLTFSTLTVSNMSPEDSSIYLCSARELNQETQYFGPGTRLLVL.

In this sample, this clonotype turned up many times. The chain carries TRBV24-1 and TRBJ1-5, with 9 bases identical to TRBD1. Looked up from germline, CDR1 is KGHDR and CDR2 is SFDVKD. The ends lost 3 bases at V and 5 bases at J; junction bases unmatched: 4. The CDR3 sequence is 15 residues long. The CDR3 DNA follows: TGTGCCACCAGTGATCCGGGACAGGGCGATCAGCCCCAGCATTTT. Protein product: CATSDPGQGDQPQHF.

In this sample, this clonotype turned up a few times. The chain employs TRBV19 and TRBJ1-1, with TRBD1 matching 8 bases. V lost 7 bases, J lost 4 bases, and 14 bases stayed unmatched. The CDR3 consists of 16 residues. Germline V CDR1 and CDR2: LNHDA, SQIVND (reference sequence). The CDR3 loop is CASTRGPGPFTTEAFF. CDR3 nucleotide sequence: TGTGCCAGTACCAGGGGGCCAGGCCCCTTTACCACTGAAGCTTTCTTT. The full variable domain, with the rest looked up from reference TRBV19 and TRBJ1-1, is DGGITQSPKYLFRKEGQNVTLSCEQNLNHDAMYWYRQDPGQGLRLIYYSQIVNDFQKGDIAEGYSVSREKKESFPLTVTSAQKNPTAFYLCASTRGPGPFTTEAFFGQGTRLTVV.

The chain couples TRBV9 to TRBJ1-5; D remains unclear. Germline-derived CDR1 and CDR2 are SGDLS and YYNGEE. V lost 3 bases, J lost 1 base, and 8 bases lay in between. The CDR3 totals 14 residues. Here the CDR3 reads CASSGTESNQPQHF. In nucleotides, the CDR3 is TGTGCCAGCAGCGGGACGGAGAGCAATCAGCCCCAGCATTTT. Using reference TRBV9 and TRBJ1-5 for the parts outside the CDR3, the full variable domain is DSGVTQTPKHLITATGQRVTLRCSPRSGDLSVYWYQQSLDQGLQFLIQYYNGEERAKGNILERFSAQQFPDLHSELNLSSLELGDSALYFCASSGTESNQPQHFGDGTRLSIL.

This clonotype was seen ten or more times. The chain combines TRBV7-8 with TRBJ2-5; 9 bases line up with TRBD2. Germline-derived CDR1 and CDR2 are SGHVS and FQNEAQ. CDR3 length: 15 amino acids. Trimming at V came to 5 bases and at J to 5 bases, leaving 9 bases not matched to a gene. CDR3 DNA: TGTGCCAGCAGCCGGTCTAGCGGGGATGGGGAGACCCAGTACTTC. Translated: CASSRSSGDGETQYF.

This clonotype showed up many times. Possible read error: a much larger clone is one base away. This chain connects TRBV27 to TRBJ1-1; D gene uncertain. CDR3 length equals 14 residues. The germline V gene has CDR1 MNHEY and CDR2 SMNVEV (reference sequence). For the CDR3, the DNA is TGTTCCAGCAGTTTCAAAGGGCTTCGCAATGAAGCTTTCTTT. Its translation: CSSSFKGLRNEAFF.

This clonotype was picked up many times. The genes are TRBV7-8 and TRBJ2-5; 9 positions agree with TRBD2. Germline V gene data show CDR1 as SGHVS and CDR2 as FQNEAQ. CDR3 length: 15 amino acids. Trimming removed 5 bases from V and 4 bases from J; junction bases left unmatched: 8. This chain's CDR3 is CASSPSGTPRETQYF. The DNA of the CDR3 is TGTGCCAGCAGCCCTAGCGGGACCCCGCGAGAGACCCAGTACTTC. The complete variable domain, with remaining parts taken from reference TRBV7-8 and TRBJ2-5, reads GAGVSQSPRYKVAKRGQDVALRCDPISGHVSLFWYQQALGQGPEFLTYFQNEAQLDKSGLPSDRFFAERPEGSVSTLKIQRTQQEDSAVYLCASSPSGTPRETQYFGPGTRLLVL.

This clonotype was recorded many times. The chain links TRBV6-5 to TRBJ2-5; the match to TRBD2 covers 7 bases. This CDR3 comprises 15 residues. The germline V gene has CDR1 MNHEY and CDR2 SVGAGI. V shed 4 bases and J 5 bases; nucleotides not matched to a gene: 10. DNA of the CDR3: TGTGCCAGCAGTTTGATCAGCGGGGTCGGGGAGACCCAGTACTTC. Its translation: CASSLISGVGETQYF.

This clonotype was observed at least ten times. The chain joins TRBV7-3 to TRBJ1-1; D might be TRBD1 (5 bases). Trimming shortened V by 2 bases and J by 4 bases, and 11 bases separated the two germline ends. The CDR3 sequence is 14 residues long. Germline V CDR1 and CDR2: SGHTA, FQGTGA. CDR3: CASSLVPRVTEAFF. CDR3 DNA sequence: TGTGCCAGCAGCTTAGTCCCCAGGGTCACTGAAGCTTTCTTT.

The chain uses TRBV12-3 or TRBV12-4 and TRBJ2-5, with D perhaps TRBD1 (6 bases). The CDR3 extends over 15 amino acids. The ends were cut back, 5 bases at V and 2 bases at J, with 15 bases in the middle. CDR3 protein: CASSKQGPPQETQYF. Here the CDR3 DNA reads TGTGCCAGCAGTAAACAGGGCCCTCCTCAAGAGACCCAGTACTTC.

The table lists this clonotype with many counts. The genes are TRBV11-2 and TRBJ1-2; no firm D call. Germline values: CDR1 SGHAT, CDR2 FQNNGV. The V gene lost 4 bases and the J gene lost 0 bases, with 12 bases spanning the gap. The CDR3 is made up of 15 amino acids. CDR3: CASSSEAPANYGYTF. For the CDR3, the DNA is TGTGCCAGCAGCTCGGAGGCCCCAGCTAACTATGGCTACACCTTC.

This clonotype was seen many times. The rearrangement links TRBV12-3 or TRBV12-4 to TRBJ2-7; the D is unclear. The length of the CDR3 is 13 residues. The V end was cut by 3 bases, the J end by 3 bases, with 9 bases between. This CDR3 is CASSFNFIYEQYF. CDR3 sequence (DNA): TGTGCCAGCAGTTTTAATTTTATCTACGAGCAGTACTTC.

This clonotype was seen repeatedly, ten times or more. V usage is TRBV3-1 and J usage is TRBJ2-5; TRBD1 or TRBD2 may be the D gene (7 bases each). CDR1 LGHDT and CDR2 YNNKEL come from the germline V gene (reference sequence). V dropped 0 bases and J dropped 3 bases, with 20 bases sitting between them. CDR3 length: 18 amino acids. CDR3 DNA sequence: TGTGCCAGCAGCCAAGAGTTATTTGGGGCAGGGGGGGAAGAGACCCAGTACTTC. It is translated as CASSQELFGAGGEETQYF.

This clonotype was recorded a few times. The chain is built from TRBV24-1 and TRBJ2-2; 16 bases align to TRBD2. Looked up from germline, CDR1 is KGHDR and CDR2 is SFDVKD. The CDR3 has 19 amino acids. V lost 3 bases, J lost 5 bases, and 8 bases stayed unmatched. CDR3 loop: CATSDQGLAGGPMTGELFF. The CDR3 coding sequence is TGTGCCACCAGTGATCAGGGACTAGCGGGGGGGCCGATGACCGGGGAGCTGTTTTTT.

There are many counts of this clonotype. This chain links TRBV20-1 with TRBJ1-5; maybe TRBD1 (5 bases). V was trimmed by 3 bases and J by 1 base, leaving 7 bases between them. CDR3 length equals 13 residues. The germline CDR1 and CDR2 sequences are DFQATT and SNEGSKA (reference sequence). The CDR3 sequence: CSARGESNQPQHF. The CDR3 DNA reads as TGCAGTGCTAGGGGGGAGAGCAATCAGCCCCAGCATTTT.

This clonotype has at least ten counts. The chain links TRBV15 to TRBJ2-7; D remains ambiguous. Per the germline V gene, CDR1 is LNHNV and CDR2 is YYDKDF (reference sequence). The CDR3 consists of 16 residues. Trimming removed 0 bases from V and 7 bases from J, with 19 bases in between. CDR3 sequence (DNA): TGTGCCACCAGCAGAGATGCGCCCTGGTCCCCTGGTGAGCAGTACTTC. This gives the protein CATSRDAPWSPGEQYF.

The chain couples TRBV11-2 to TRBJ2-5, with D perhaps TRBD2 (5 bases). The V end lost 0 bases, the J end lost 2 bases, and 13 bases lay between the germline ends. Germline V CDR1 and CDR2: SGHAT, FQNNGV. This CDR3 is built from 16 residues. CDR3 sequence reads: CASSLEGAMVQETQYF. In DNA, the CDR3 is TGTGCCAGCAGCTTAGAGGGAGCGATGGTACAAGAGACCCAGTACTTC.

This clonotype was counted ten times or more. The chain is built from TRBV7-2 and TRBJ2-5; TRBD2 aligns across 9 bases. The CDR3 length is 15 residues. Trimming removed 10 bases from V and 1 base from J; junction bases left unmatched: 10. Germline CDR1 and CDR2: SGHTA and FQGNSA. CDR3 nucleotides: TGTGCCACCTCGAGACTAGCGGCGCCCCAAGAGACCCAGTACTTC. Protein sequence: CATSRLAAPQETQYF.

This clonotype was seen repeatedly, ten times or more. The CDR3 region has the DNA TGTGCCAGCAGCCAAGATCCCGACCGGTCCACTGAAGCTTTCTTT. It codes for CASSQDPDRSTEAFF. This sequence joins TRBV4-2 and TRBJ1-1; D is unresolved. V was trimmed by 0 bases and J by 4 bases, leaving 12 bases between them. The germline CDR1 and CDR2 sequences are LGHNA and YNFKEQ. CDR3 length: 15 amino acids.

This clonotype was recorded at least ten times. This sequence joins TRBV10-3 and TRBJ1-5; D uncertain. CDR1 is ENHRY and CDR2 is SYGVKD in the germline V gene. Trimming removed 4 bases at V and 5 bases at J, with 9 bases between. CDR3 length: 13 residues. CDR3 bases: TGTGCCATCAGTGTGGAGGGAGATCAGCCCCAGCATTTT. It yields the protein CAISVEGDQPQHF.

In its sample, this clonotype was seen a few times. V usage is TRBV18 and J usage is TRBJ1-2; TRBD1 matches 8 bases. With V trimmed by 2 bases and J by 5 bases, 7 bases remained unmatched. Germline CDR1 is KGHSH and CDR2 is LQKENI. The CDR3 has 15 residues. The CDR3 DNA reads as TGTGCCAGCTCACCAACGACAGGGGAGGATTATGGCTACACCTTC. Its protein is CASSPTTGEDYGYTF.

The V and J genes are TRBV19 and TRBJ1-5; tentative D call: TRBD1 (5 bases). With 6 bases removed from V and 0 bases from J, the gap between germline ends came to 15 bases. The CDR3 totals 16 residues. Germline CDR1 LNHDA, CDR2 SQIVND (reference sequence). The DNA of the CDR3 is TGTGCCAGTAGCCCAGGGACGGAGTATAGCAATCAGCCCCAGCATTTT. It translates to CASSPGTEYSNQPQHF. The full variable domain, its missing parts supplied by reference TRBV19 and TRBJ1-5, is DGGITQSPKYLFRKEGQNVTLSCEQNLNHDAMYWYRQDPGQGLRLIYYSQIVNDFQKGDIAEGYSVSREKKESFPLTVTSAQKNPTAFYLCASSPGTEYSNQPQHFGDGTRLSIL.

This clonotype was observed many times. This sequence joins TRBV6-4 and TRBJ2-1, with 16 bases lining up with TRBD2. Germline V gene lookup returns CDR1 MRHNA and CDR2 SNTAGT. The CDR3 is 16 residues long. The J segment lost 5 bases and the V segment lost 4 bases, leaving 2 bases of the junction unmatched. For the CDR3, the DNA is TGTGCCAGCAGTGCGGGACTAGCGGGGGGGGACAATGAGCAGTTCTTC. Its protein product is CASSAGLAGGDNEQFF.

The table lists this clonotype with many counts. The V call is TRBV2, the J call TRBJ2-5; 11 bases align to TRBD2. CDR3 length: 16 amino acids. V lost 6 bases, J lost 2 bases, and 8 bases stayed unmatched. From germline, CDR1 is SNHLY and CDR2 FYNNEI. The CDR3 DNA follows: TGTGCCAGCAGATTGGGACTAGCGGACAGACAAGAGACCCAGTACTTC. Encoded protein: CASRLGLADRQETQYF.

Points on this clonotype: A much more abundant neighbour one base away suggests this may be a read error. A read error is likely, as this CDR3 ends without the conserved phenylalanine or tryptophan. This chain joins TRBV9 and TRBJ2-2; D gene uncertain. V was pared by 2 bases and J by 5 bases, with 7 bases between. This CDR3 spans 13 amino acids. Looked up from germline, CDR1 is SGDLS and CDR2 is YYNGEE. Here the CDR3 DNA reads TGTGCCAGCAGCGTCCATCAGACCGGGGAGCTGTTTGTT. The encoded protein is CASSVHQTGELFV.

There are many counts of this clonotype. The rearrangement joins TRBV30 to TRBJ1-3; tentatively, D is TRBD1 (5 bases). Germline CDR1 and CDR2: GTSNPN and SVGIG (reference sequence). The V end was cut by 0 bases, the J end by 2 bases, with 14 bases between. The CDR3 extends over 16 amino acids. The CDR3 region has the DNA TGTGCCTGGAGTGTGGGCAGGGTGGAGGCTGGAAACACCATATATTTT. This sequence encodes CAWSVGRVEAGNTIYF.